One and the same sample provided the 28 T cell receptor beta chains below, sequenced in a study of patients and donors after allogeneic stem cell transplantation. Using its own MiXCR run on the RT-PCR reads, TCRdb lists one record per CDR3 protein. The table records approximately 170,000 distinct CDR3 sequences, around 28% of them present only once. Sequencing was performed on blood, either unsorted or a sorted T cell fraction (not recorded which). The origin of the receptors is a human donor who was either an allogeneic HSCT recipient or a stem cell or donor lymphocyte infusion donor (not recorded which). It is not recorded whose cells these are; they may come from a transplant donor.

The chain has TRBV2 and TRBJ1-1; D possibly corresponds to TRBD1 (6 bases). From germline, CDR1 is SNHLY and CDR2 FYNNEI. V was pared by 8 bases and J by 2 bases, with 12 bases between. The CDR3 extends over 13 amino acids. CDR3 loop: CASVAQGNTEAFF. CDR3 sequence (DNA): TGTGCCAGCGTCGCACAGGGCAACACTGAAGCTTTCTTT.

The CDR3 loop reads CAWRLFGRTDTQYF. In DNA form, the CDR3 reads TGTGCCTGGCGACTGTTTGGGCGCACAGATACGCAGTATTTT. The chain joins TRBV30 to TRBJ2-3; D not certain. There are 14 residues in the CDR3. V lost 5 bases, J lost 1 base, and 13 bases lay in between. The germline CDR1 and CDR2 sequences are GTSNPN and SVGIG (reference sequence). Drawing the rest from reference TRBV30 and TRBJ2-3, the complete variable domain is SQTIHQWPATLVQPVGSPLSLECTVEGTSNPNLYWYRQAAGRGLQLLFYSVGIGQISSEVPQNLSASRPQDRQFILSSKKLLLSDSGFYLCAWRLFGRTDTQYFGPGTRLTVL.

This chain joins TRBV9 and TRBJ2-7; TRBD1 might be the D (5 bases). Germline V CDR1 and CDR2: SGDLS, YYNGEE. CDR3 size: 16 residues. Trimming pared 3 bases from V and 4 bases from J, leaving 20 bases between. The CDR3 sequence is CASSAQPQTDKYEQYF. In DNA, the CDR3 is TGTGCCAGCAGCGCCCAACCGCAGACAGACAAATACGAGCAGTACTTC.

The chain employs TRBV7-8 and TRBJ2-1, with D unclear. The germline V gene encodes CDR1 SGHVS and CDR2 FQNEAQ. The CDR3 is 12 residues long. Trimming pared 1 base from V and 9 bases from J, leaving 7 bases between. The CDR3 nucleotides are TGTGCCAGCAGCTTAGTGGAGAGTGAGCAGTTCTTC. This codes for CASSLVESEQFF.

This clonotype appeared a few times. The chain has TRBV24-1 and TRBJ2-2; D possibly uses TRBD1 or TRBD2 (5 bases each). Trimming took off 10 bases at V and 2 bases at J, with 13 bases between the two ends. Germline V gene sequence: CDR1 KGHDR, CDR2 SFDVKD. CDR3 size: 14 residues. CDR3 sequence (DNA): TGTGCCACAACCGGGACCTTTAACACCGGGGAGCTGTTTTTT. Protein sequence: CATTGTFNTGELFF.

CDR3 region: CASSYNSGDRSKAFF. CDR3 nucleotide sequence: TGTGCCAGCAGTTATAATTCCGGGGACAGAAGCAAAGCTTTCTTT. The chain employs TRBV6-5 and TRBJ1-1; 7 bases align to TRBD1. V dropped 3 bases and J dropped 9; count of bases not matched to a gene: 13. The CDR3 runs to 15 residues. Germline CDR1 and CDR2: MNHEY and SVGAGI.

This clonotype has at least ten counts. The rearrangement links TRBV28 to TRBJ1-5; D call uncertain. V was shortened by 7 bases and J by 7 bases, with 11 bases between the two germline ends. Germline loops: CDR1 MDHEN, CDR2 SYDVKM. The CDR3 spans 12 residues. CDR3 in DNA: TGTGCCAGCACGACAACCCCCCAGCCCCAGCATTTT. Protein product: CASTTTPQPQHF. The full variable domain, rest sourced from reference TRBV28 and TRBJ1-5, is DVKVTQSSRYLVKRTGEKVFLECVQDMDHENMFWYRQDPGLGLRLIYFSYDVKMKEKGDIPEGYSVSREKKERFSLILESASTNQTSMYLCASTTTPQPQHFGDGTRLSIL.

This clonotype has only a few counts. The V call is TRBV24-1, the J call TRBJ2-1, with 9 bases that match TRBD2. Germline trimming cut 4 bases from V and 4 bases from J; bases unmatched to any gene: 13. The CDR3 extends over 18 amino acids. Germline V gene sequence: CDR1 KGHDR, CDR2 SFDVKD. CDR3 in amino acids: CATSDTLPLAGGYNEQFF. For the CDR3, the DNA is TGTGCCACCAGTGACACCCTTCCCCTCGCGGGGGGGTACAATGAGCAGTTCTTC.

The V call is TRBV28, the J call TRBJ2-3; D might be TRBD2 (6 bases). The CDR3 loop spans 14 amino acids. Between the trimmed V and J ends, which lost 2 bases and 0 bases, there was a span of 6 bases. Germline V gives CDR1 MDHEN, CDR2 SYDVKM. Here the CDR3 reads CASSLGTSTDTQYF. DNA of the CDR3: TGTGCCAGCAGTTTAGGGACTAGCACAGATACGCAGTATTTT.

The chain uses TRBV6-5 and TRBJ2-7; 9 bases line up with TRBD1. The CDR3 runs to 15 residues. CDR1 is MNHEY, CDR2 SVGAGI, per germline. V trimming: 0 bases; J trimming: 5 bases; junction bases outside the gene matches: 5. This CDR3 is CASSYSGQGSDEQYF. CDR3 coding DNA: TGTGCCAGCAGTTACTCGGGACAGGGATCAGACGAGCAGTACTTC.

The genes are TRBV12-5 and TRBJ1-2; the match to TRBD1 covers 8 bases. Germline V gives CDR1 LGHNT, CDR2 FRNRAP. There are 13 residues in the CDR3. Trimming took 10 bases from V and 4 from J; bases not matched to a gene: 8. CDR3 region: CANRDRMSYGYTF. CDR3 sequence (DNA): TGTGCTAACCGGGACAGGATGTCCTATGGCTACACCTTC.

In this sample, this clonotype turned up many times. The V gene is TRBV4-3, the J gene TRBJ1-2; unclear D gene. Germline CDR1 reads LGHNA; CDR2 reads YSLEER. With 1 base removed from V and 2 bases from J, the gap between germline ends came to 8 bases. The CDR3 extends over 14 amino acids. Here the CDR3 reads CASSQADRNYGYTF. The CDR3, as DNA: TGCGCCAGCAGCCAAGCCGATAGGAACTATGGCTACACCTTC.

The chain recombines TRBV7-9 with TRBJ1-1, with D perhaps matching TRBD1 (5 bases). The CDR3 length is 20 residues. Per the germline V gene, CDR1 is SEHNR and CDR2 is FQNEAQ (reference sequence). Trimming shortened V by 4 bases and J by 0 bases, and 27 bases separated the two germline ends. The CDR3 DNA sequence: TGTGCCAGCAGCTCGACCGGGACGAACCCGTATTTACTGATGAACACTGAAGCTTTCTTT. Its protein product is CASSSTGTNPYLLMNTEAFF.

The chain couples TRBV5-1 to TRBJ2-7; 7 nucleotides agree with TRBD1. Germline V CDR1 and CDR2: SGHRS, YFSETQ. The CDR3 runs to 14 residues. V lost 3 bases and J lost 0; bases outside the gene matches: 3. CDR3 in amino acids: CASSSRDSSYEQYF. CDR3 in DNA: TGCGCCAGCAGCTCCCGGGACAGCTCCTACGAGCAGTACTTC. The full variable domain, with the rest looked up from reference TRBV5-1 and TRBJ2-7, is KAGVTQTPRYLIKTRGQQVTLSCSPISGHRSVSWYQQTPGQGLQFLFEYFSETQRNKGNFPGRFSGRQFSNSRSEMNVSTLELGDSALYLCASSSRDSSYEQYFGPGTRLTVT.

Only a few counts were recorded for this clonotype. The chain links TRBV20-1 to TRBJ2-3, with TRBD2 matching over 16 bases. The V gene's germline CDR1 is DFQATT and CDR2 SNEGSKA (reference sequence). This CDR3 is 19 amino acids long. The V and J ends lost 2 bases and 2 bases, in that order; junction bases with no gene match: 10. CDR3 in DNA: TGCAGTGCTAGACATAACCCGGGACTAGCGGGAGGGCCCACAGATACGCAGTATTTT. Encoded protein: CSARHNPGLAGGPTDTQYF.

The J gene is TRBJ2-2, the V gene TRBV28, with 12 bases that match TRBD2. Unmatched junction bases numbered 15, after V lost 7 bases and J lost 3 bases. CDR1 is MDHEN and CDR2 is SYDVKM in the germline V gene. The CDR3 runs 19 residues. Here the CDR3 DNA reads TGTGCCAGCACCCCCCGGCATTTCCTAGCGGGAGGGGACACCGGGGAGCTGTTTTTT. This codes for CASTPRHFLAGGDTGELFF.

The chain combines TRBV11-2 with TRBJ2-3; possibly TRBD1 or TRBD2 for D (5 bases each). Per germline, CDR1 SGHAT and CDR2 FQNNGV. The CDR3 spans 15 residues. Trimming cost V 0 bases and J 8 bases, with 15 bases left between them. The CDR3 sequence: CASSLDPLGAGTQYF. The CDR3 nucleotides read TGTGCCAGCAGCTTAGATCCCCTCGGGGCGGGTACGCAGTATTTT.

The chain has TRBV9 and TRBJ2-1; TRBD2 is a possible D gene (6 bases). This CDR3 has 16 amino acids. Per germline, CDR1 SGDLS and CDR2 YYNGEE. V dropped 0 bases and J dropped 4 bases, with 14 bases sitting between them. CDR3: CASSVGLGLWYNEQFF. The CDR3 DNA sequence: TGTGCCAGCAGCGTAGGACTAGGCCTATGGTACAATGAGCAGTTCTTC.

This clonotype has only a few counts. This chain uses TRBV29-1 with TRBJ2-1; TRBD1 is a possible D gene (6 bases). The germline V gene has CDR1 SQVTM and CDR2 ANQGSEA. This CDR3 contains 13 residues. V was trimmed by 4 bases and J by 4 bases, leaving 11 bases between them. The CDR3: CSVARTDYNEQFF. In DNA form, the CDR3 reads TGCAGCGTTGCGAGGACAGATTACAATGAGCAGTTCTTC.

The chain couples TRBV20-1 to TRBJ2-1; TRBD1 matches at 8 bases. Unmatched junction bases numbered 5, after V lost 5 bases and J lost 5 bases. From germline, CDR1 is DFQATT and CDR2 SNEGSKA (reference sequence). This CDR3 comprises 13 residues. The CDR3 loop reads CSARRDRNNEQFF. CDR3 DNA sequence: TGCAGTGCTCGCCGGGACAGGAACAATGAGCAGTTCTTC.

This clonotype has just a few counts. CDR3 residues: CASSEALVLNPYEQYF. CDR3 sequence (DNA): TGTGCCAGCAGTGAAGCGCTAGTCCTCAACCCCTACGAGCAGTACTTC. The V call is TRBV6-1, the J call TRBJ2-7; D call uncertain. Germline values: CDR1 MNHNS, CDR2 SASEGT. Trimming left V 0 bases short and J 2 bases short, with 14 bases between. The CDR3 covers 16 residues.

J is TRBJ2-3 and V is TRBV28, with 10 bases lining up with TRBD2. CDR3 length: 17 amino acids. V shed 5 bases, J shed 0 bases, and the junction held 8 bases outside the gene matches. Germline V gene sequence: CDR1 MDHEN, CDR2 SYDVKM. DNA of the CDR3: TGTGCCAGCAGTCCCCGGACTAGCGGTATTAGCACAGATACGCAGTATTTT. Its protein product is CASSPRTSGISTDTQYF.

J is TRBJ1-2 and V is TRBV24-1; D is uncertain. Germline values: CDR1 KGHDR, CDR2 SFDVKD. V was cut by 4 bases and J by 4 bases, with 9 bases left in between. The CDR3 is 13 amino acids. The CDR3 nucleotides are TGTGCCACCAGTGAGGGCAGGAGCTATGGCTACACCTTC. Amino acid sequence: CATSEGRSYGYTF.

This clonotype was detected a few times. The V call is TRBV24-1, the J call TRBJ2-3; tentatively, D is TRBD2 (6 bases). The CDR3 has 15 residues. The V end was cut by 10 bases, the J end by 0 bases, with 16 bases between. The germline V gene encodes CDR1 KGHDR and CDR2 SFDVKD. In DNA, the CDR3 is TGTGCCACTACGGCCGGGACTCTGAGCACAGATACGCAGTATTTT. Protein product: CATTAGTLSTDTQYF.

J is TRBJ2-7 and V is TRBV10-3, with 11 nucleotides matching TRBD2. With V trimmed by 6 bases and J by 2 bases, 0 bases remained unmatched. This CDR3 contains 13 residues. Germline V gene lookup returns CDR1 ENHRY and CDR2 SYGVKD. The DNA for the CDR3 is TGTGCCATCAGACTAGCGGGGGCCTACGAGCAGTACTTC. Its translation is CAIRLAGAYEQYF.

The chain joins TRBV11-2 to TRBJ2-1, with TRBD1 as a possible D gene (6 bases). V dropped 6 bases and J dropped 2 bases, with 17 bases sitting between them. Germline V lookup: CDR1 SGHAT, CDR2 FQNNGV. The CDR3 is 16 residues long. CDR3 residues: CASRGASTQTYNEQFF. The CDR3 DNA reads TGTGCCAGCAGGGGGGCTAGTACCCAAACCTACAATGAGCAGTTCTTC.

The V gene is TRBV5-8, the J gene TRBJ2-3; 13 bases align to TRBD2. The germline V gene has CDR1 SGHTS and CDR2 YDEGEE. V lost 4 bases, J lost 5 bases, and 7 bases stayed unmatched. CDR3 length equals 16 residues. In DNA form, the CDR3 reads TGTGCCAGCAGCGGATGGACTAGCGGGGGATTAGATACGCAGTATTTT. Amino acids: CASSGWTSGGLDTQYF.

In nucleotides, the CDR3 is TGTGCCAGCAGTTTGGCTAGCGGGAGAACTTCAGATACGCAGTATTTT. It codes for CASSLASGRTSDTQYF. This chain links TRBV28 with TRBJ2-3; 10 nucleotides match TRBD2. Germline loops: CDR1 MDHEN, CDR2 SYDVKM. The ends lost 3 bases at V and 4 bases at J; junction bases unmatched: 7. The length of the CDR3 is 16 residues.